This TCR beta chain was captured by sequencing in a study of T cells expressing NK-cell markers. The length of the CDR3 is 15 residues. Germline V gives CDR1 MNHEY, CDR2 SVGEGT. With the 5' RACE reads reprocessed, TCRdb shows one record per CDR3 protein and no DNA. The sample has around 110,000 distinct CDR3 sequences, and its top ten clones hold less than 20%. The chain has TRBV6-2 or TRBV6-3 and TRBJ2-7; the TRBD2 assignment by TCRdb is unverifiable without DNA. The TCR originated in a woman aged 18-69 years in good health. The sequenced sample consisted of blood T cells: a sorted CD56 or NKG2C T cell subset, CD4+ or CD8+ T cells, or bulk PBMC T cells (not recorded which). The CDR3 spells CASRGGTSGAYEQYF.